The T cell receptor (beta chain) under discussion was sequenced for a study of early T cells in non-severe SARS-CoV-2 infection. Overall study: With bulk RNA from unsorted whole blood as input, sequencing yielded unpaired chains. Study-wide results and caveats: Database matching using VDJdb favored anti-spike CD8 responses, with private and CD4 specificities left missing.

The TCR library protocol was used to attach unique molecular identifiers. These identifiers were attached to individual cDNA molecules. From the 5' RACE reads, TCRdb called clonotypes with MiXCR, one entry per CDR3 protein. This table holds over 35,000 distinct CDR3 sequences, about 4.5% found once. The CDR3 loop spans 13 amino acids. Looked up from germline, CDR1 is SGHDT and CDR2 is YYEEEE. V lost 5 bases and J 8 bases, leaving 16 bases between the germline ends. The table lists this clonotype with a few counts. Its antigen is unidentified. This TCR came from an adult who was a healthcare worker with PCR-confirmed SARS-CoV-2 infection or an uninfected control (not recorded which). The sample consisted of whole blood. The V gene is TRBV5-6, the J gene TRBJ1-2, with D possibly matching TRBD1 (5 bases). The CDR3 reads CASSTGTREGYTF. DNA for the CDR3: TGTGCCAGCAGTACAGGCACTCGAGAAGGCTACACCTTC.